The T cell receptor beta chain under discussion was sequenced for a study of blood T cell repertoires in COVID-19. In the source study's methods: Reference gene primers were amplified, and this amplification served to estimate nucleated cell counts. TCRdb's copy holds only in-frame clones and misses some; the assay was immunoSEQ multiplex PCR. Clonal size and the V and J genes are those of that table, whereas D and trimming came from the DNA. This table has just under 35,000 clones, 70% to 90% appearing once. The CDR3 extends over 15 amino acids. Germline V gene data show CDR1 as SNHLY and CDR2 as FYNNEI. Trimming removed 6 bases at V and 7 bases at J, with 21 bases between.

The specimen was peripheral blood. V gene TRBV2 combines with J gene TRBJ1-2; D is undetermined. The TCR originated in a human donor in a cohort sampled during active COVID-19. CDR3 nucleotides: TGTGCCAGCAGCCTGGTGAAGAGGAGGGCTGGTGGCTACACCTTC. The encoded protein is CASSLVKRRAGGYTF.